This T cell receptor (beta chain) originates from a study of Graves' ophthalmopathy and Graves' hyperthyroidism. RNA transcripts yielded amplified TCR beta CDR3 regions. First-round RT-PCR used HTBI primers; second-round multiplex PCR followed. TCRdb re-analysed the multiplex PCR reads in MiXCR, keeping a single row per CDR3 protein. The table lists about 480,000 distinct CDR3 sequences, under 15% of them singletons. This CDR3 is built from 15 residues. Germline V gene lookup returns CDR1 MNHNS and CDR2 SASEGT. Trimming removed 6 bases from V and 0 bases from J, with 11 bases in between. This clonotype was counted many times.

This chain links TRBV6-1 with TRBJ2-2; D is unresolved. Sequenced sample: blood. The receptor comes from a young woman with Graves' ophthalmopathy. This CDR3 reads CASRRRHPNTGELFF. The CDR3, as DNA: TGTGCCAGCAGGAGGCGGCACCCGAACACCGGGGAGCTGTTTTTT.